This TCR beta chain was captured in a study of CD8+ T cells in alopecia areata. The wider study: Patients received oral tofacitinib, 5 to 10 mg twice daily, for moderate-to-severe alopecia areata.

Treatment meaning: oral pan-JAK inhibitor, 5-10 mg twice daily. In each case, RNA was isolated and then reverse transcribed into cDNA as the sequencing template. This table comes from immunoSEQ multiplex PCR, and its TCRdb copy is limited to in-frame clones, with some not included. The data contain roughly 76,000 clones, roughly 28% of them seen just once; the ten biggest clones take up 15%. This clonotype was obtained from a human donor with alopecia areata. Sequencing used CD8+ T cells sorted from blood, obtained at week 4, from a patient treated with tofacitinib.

CDR3 nucleotides: TGCAGCGTACCGGGGGGCACCGGGGAGCTGTTTTTT. This codes for CSVPGGTGELFF. The rearrangement joins TRBV29-1 to TRBJ2-2; TRBD2 aligns across 7 bases. Germline CDR1 SQVTM, CDR2 ANQGSEA. Losses at the gene ends were 6 bases for V and 4 bases for J; bases not matched to a gene: 2. The CDR3 is made up of 12 amino acids.